The rows below give T cell receptor beta chains drawn from one sample of a study of blood T cells in healthy people across ages. TCRdb re-called the 5' RACE reads through MiXCR, storing one row per CDR3 protein. Among about 780,000 distinct CDR3 sequences listed, about half were seen once. Sequencing was carried out using blood. Receptors originate from an elderly man in good health. Each CDR3 is given with its conserved first and last residue. Each record gives: J gene, V gene, clone size, D gene, CDR3 protein, CDR3 DNA. D genes are given only for firm matches. Some rows mark clone size as missing; the rest say once, few, many or name a class of expanded clone.

J: TRBJ1-2
V: TRBV12-3/TRBV12-4
size: .
D: .
CDR3: CASGQCYGYTF
DNA: TGTGCCAGCGGCCAGTGCTATGGCTACACCTTC

J: TRBJ2-5
V: TRBV10-3
size: once
D: TRBD2
CDR3: CAISERGPGENEQYF
DNA: TGTGCTATCAGTGAGCGGGGGCCAGGGGAAAATGAGCAGTACTTC

J: TRBJ2-7
V: TRBV20-1
size: .
D: TRBD2
CDR3: CSARWGLVHEQYF
DNA: TGCAGTGCTAGATGGGGACTAGTCCACGAGCAGTACTTC

J: TRBJ2-1
V: TRBV29-1
size: many
D: TRBD2
CDR3: CSVGWASGTPTSYNEQFF
DNA: TGCAGCGTTGGATGGGCTAGCGGAACCCCAACCTCCTACAATGAGCAGTTCTTC

J: TRBJ1-2
V: TRBV29-1
size: .
D: TRBD1
CDR3: CSVATGVGYGYTF
DNA: TGCAGCGTTGCCACAGGGGTGGGCTATGGCTACACCTTC

J: TRBJ2-7
V: TRBV29-1
size: .
D: TRBD1
CDR3: CSVTRSRGLYEQYF
DNA: TGCAGCGTCACTCGATCAAGGGGGCTCTACGAGCAGTACTTC

J: TRBJ2-2
V: TRBV7-9
size: .
D: TRBD1
CDR3: CASSLNRGSYTGELFF
DNA: TGTGCCAGCAGCCTAAACAGGGGATCATACACCGGGGAGCTGTTTTTT

J: TRBJ2-7
V: TRBV7-2
size: many
D: TRBD2
CDR3: CASSLDSGPYSEQYF
DNA: TGTGCCAGCAGCTTAGATAGCGGGCCCTATAGCGAGCAGTACTTC

J: TRBJ2-5
V: TRBV27
size: .
D: TRBD1
CDR3: CASSFPPGGINEQYF
DNA: TGTGCCAGCAGTTTCCCTCCAGGGGGAATCAATGAGCAGTACTTC

J: TRBJ2-7
V: TRBV12-3/TRBV12-4
size: .
D: .
CDR3: CASSSPYSDEQYF
DNA: TGTGCCAGCAGTTCCCCCTACTCAGACGAGCAGTACTTC

J: TRBJ2-5
V: TRBV20-1
size: .
D: TRBD2
CDR3: CSARGLGGRTETQYF
DNA: TGCAGTGCTAGAGGCCTTGGCGGGAGGACGGAGACCCAGTACTTC

J: TRBJ2-1
V: TRBV9
size: many
D: .
CDR3: CASSATLTGEVWDEQFF
DNA: TGTGCCAGCAGCGCAACCCTCACAGGGGAGGTTTGGGATGAGCAGTTCTTC

J: TRBJ1-6
V: TRBV25-1
size: .
D: .
CDR3: CASSELGGSPLHF
DNA: TGTGCCAGCAGTGAATTAGGCGGTTCACCCCTCCACTTT

J: TRBJ1-4
V: TRBV5-5
size: .
D: .
CDR3: CASSFRTNEKLFF
DNA: TGTGCCAGCAGCTTTCGGACCAATGAAAAACTGTTTTTT

J: TRBJ2-5
V: TRBV20-1
size: .
D: .
CDR3: CSADPAGETQYF
DNA: TGCAGTGCCGACCCCGCTGGGGAGACCCAGTACTTC

J: TRBJ2-7
V: TRBV11-1
size: few
D: TRBD1
CDR3: CASSSPGTGEREQYF
DNA: TGTGCCAGCAGCTCGCCCGGGACAGGGGAAAGGGAGCAGTACTTC

J: TRBJ2-5
V: TRBV28
size: .
D: TRBD1
CDR3: CASSQPGGSQETQYF
DNA: TGTGCCAGCAGCCAGCCAGGGGGCTCTCAGGAGACCCAGTACTTC

J: TRBJ2-1
V: TRBV6-2/TRBV6-3
size: .
D: .
CDR3: CASSYVRYEQFF
DNA: TGTGCCAGCAGTTACGTCCGCTATGAGCAGTTCTTC

J: TRBJ2-3
V: TRBV14
size: .
D: .
CDR3: CASSPWSGPDTQYF
DNA: TGTGCCAGCAGCCCCTGGTCCGGGCCAGATACGCAGTATTTT

J: TRBJ2-5
V: TRBV5-1
size: few
D: TRBD2
CDR3: CASSDLAGGPGETQYF
DNA: TGCGCCAGCAGCGACTTAGCGGGGGGCCCGGGAGAGACCCAGTACTTC

J: TRBJ1-2
V: TRBV5-1
size: .
D: .
CDR3: CASSLETGEGYGYTF
DNA: TGCGCCAGCAGCTTGGAGACCGGCGAGGGGTATGGCTACACCTTC

J: TRBJ2-1
V: TRBV6-6
size: .
D: .
CDR3: CASSYSTGTPTMREQFF
DNA: TGTGCCAGCAGTTATTCGACCGGGACGCCCACGATGCGTGAGCAGTTCTTC

J: TRBJ2-7
V: TRBV6-5
size: .
D: TRBD1
CDR3: CASRRPGQGSNEQYF
DNA: TGTGCCAGCAGACGCCCGGGACAGGGTAGCAACGAGCAGTACTTC

J: TRBJ2-7
V: TRBV28
size: many
D: .
CDR3: CASNPSYVGYEQYF
DNA: TGTGCCAGCAATCCTTCGTATGTCGGATACGAGCAGTACTTC

J: TRBJ1-6
V: TRBV5-1
size: many
D: .
CDR3: CASSTDESTGTHISPLHF
DNA: TGCGCCAGCAGCACGGACGAATCAACAGGGACTCATATTTCACCCCTCCACTTT

J: TRBJ2-5
V: TRBV29-1
size: few
D: TRBD2
CDR3: CSVVGLAGYNEQYF
DNA: TGCAGCGTTGTGGGACTAGCGGGCTACAATGAGCAGTACTTC

J: TRBJ2-3
V: TRBV5-1
size: few
D: TRBD2
CDR3: CASSSGLAGGIDSTDTQYF
DNA: TGCGCCAGCAGCTCGGGACTAGCGGGAGGGATCGATAGCACAGATACGCAGTATTTT

J: TRBJ2-1
V: TRBV28
size: once
D: .
CDR3: CASRLGSSYNEQFF
DNA: TGTGCCAGCAGGCTTGGGTCCTCCTACAATGAGCAGTTCTTC

J: TRBJ2-1
V: TRBV29-1
size: .
D: .
CDR3: CSVELPLTPLNEQFF
DNA: TGCAGCGTTGAACTCCCCCTAACCCCGTTGAATGAGCAGTTCTTC

J: TRBJ2-7
V: TRBV7-9
size: few
D: TRBD1
CDR3: CASSGGTGISYEQYF
DNA: TGTGCCAGCAGCGGTGGGACAGGGATCTCCTACGAGCAGTACTTC

J: TRBJ1-2
V: TRBV2
size: .
D: .
CDR3: CASSEVPGANGYTF
DNA: TGTGCCAGCAGTGAAGTCCCGGGGGCTAATGGCTACACCTTC

J: TRBJ2-1
V: TRBV20-1
size: few
D: TRBD1
CDR3: CSATPDRGYNEQFF
DNA: TGCAGTGCTACCCCGGACAGGGGTTACAATGAGCAGTTCTTC

J: TRBJ2-3
V: TRBV9
size: few
D: .
CDR3: CASSAPQTAAGDTQYF
DNA: TGTGCCAGCAGCGCCCCTCAGACTGCGGCAGGAGATACGCAGTATTTT

J: TRBJ2-3
V: TRBV18
size: .
D: .
CDR3: CASSEPGRLLDTQYF
DNA: TGTGCCAGCTCGGAACCGGGACGGCTTCTAGATACGCAGTATTTT

J: TRBJ2-7
V: TRBV7-8
size: .
D: .
CDR3: CASSLGKNNEQYF
DNA: TGTGCCAGCAGCTTAGGCAAGAACAATGAGCAGTACTTC

J: TRBJ1-6
V: TRBV12-3/TRBV12-4
size: .
D: TRBD1
CDR3: CASSFQGAGSPLHF
DNA: TGTGCCAGCAGTTTTCAGGGGGCAGGATCACCCCTCCACTTT

J: TRBJ2-7
V: TRBV9
size: .
D: .
CDR3: CASSPWRGASYEQYF
DNA: TGTGCCAGCAGCCCCTGGCGAGGGGCATCCTACGAGCAGTACTTC

J: TRBJ2-7
V: TRBV25-1
size: .
D: .
CDR3: CASSLGAKSYNEQYF
DNA: TGTGCCAGCAGTCTCGGGGCTAAGTCCTACAATGAGCAGTACTTC

J: TRBJ2-4
V: TRBV12-3/TRBV12-4
size: .
D: .
CDR3: CASGPGGTRGGNIQYF
DNA: TGTGCCAGCGGCCCAGGGGGGACTAGAGGGGGAAACATTCAGTACTTC

J: TRBJ2-7
V: TRBV28
size: .
D: .
CDR3: CAGSPPGIPRDEQYF
DNA: TGTGCCGGCAGTCCTCCGGGCATCCCTAGGGACGAGCAGTACTTC

J: TRBJ1-2
V: TRBV6-6
size: .
D: .
CDR3: CASSLQDQGGYTF
DNA: TGTGCCAGCAGTTTACAAGATCAGGGTGGCTACACCTTC

J: TRBJ2-7
V: TRBV29-1
size: few
D: TRBD1
CDR3: CSVGDSTYEQYF
DNA: TGCAGCGTTGGGGACAGTACCTACGAGCAGTACTTC

J: TRBJ2-1
V: TRBV7-8
size: few
D: TRBD1
CDR3: CASSHPTGQPDNEQFF
DNA: TGTGCCAGCAGTCATCCCACGGGACAGCCCGACAATGAGCAGTTCTTC

J: TRBJ2-5
V: TRBV18
size: .
D: TRBD2
CDR3: CASSLQAGLQETQYF
DNA: TGTGCCAGCTCACTACAAGCGGGGCTACAAGAGACCCAGTACTTC